The 12 T cell receptor beta chains given below trace back to one sample, sequenced in a study of monozygotic twins with inflammatory bowel disease. TCRdb reprocessed the 5' RACE reads and reports one entry per CDR3 protein, with no DNA. The sample totals some 440,000 distinct CDR3 sequences. The specimen sequenced was blood. Every receptor here comes from a human donor with ulcerative colitis or Crohn's disease, or a healthy co-twin of an affected twin (not recorded which).

The chain employs TRBV30 and TRBJ2-3. This CDR3 has 14 amino acids. Germline lookup yields CDR1 GTSNPN and CDR2 SVGIG (reference sequence). The CDR3 loop is CAWSHTGLTDTQYF.

This chain connects TRBV6-1 to TRBJ2-7; TCRdb's D call of TRBD1 is untestable without DNA. Germline CDR1 is MNHNS and CDR2 is SASEGT. This CDR3 is built from 14 residues. The CDR3 region is CASTGRQPACEQYF.

The J gene is TRBJ1-4, the V gene TRBV28; TCRdb lists TRBD1, though no DNA is available to test this call. There are 16 residues in the CDR3. CDR1 and CDR2 (germline): MDHEN, SYDVKM. Here the CDR3 reads CASSQRRGLADEKLFF.

The chain links TRBV12-5 to TRBJ2-1; TCRdb outputs TRBD1, but without DNA this stays unchecked. In germline, CDR1 is LGHNT, CDR2 FRNRAP. CDR3 length equals 12 residues. The CDR3 here is CASGDSGDEQFF.

The chain is built from TRBV18 and TRBJ1-4. CDR1 and CDR2 (germline): KGHSH, LQKENI. This CDR3 spans 12 amino acids. This CDR3 is CASSLMREELFF. The full variable domain, with the rest looked up from reference TRBV18 and TRBJ1-4, is NAGVMQNPRHLVRRRGQEARLRCSPMKGHSHVYWYRQLPEEGLKFMVYLQKENIIDESGMPKERFSAEFPKEGPSILRIQQVVRGDSAAYFCASSLMREELFFGSGTQLSVL.

J is TRBJ2-1 and V is TRBV4-3. The germline V gene encodes CDR1 LGHNA and CDR2 YSLEER. The CDR3 length is 14 residues. CDR3 region: CASSQDLVYNEQFF.

The rearrangement uses TRBV5-1 and TRBJ2-4; the TCRdb call, TRBD1, lacks DNA for checking. The CDR3 runs 13 residues. Germline CDR1 SGHRS, CDR2 YFSETQ. CDR3 residues: CASSLEGVDIQYF.

The chain employs TRBV27 and TRBJ2-1. Germline V gives CDR1 MNHEY, CDR2 SMNVEV (reference sequence). CDR3 size: 14 residues. The CDR3 loop is CASSLSAWGNEQFF.

The chain employs TRBV7-2 and TRBJ2-3; the TCRdb call, TRBD1, lacks DNA for checking. CDR3 size: 15 residues. CDR1 is SGHTA, CDR2 FQGNSA, per germline. The CDR3 spells CASTQRGGLQDTQYF.

The genes are TRBV7-3 and TRBJ1-1; TCRdb reports TRBD1, a call that lacks DNA to check it against. From germline, CDR1 is SGHTA and CDR2 FQGTGA. The length of the CDR3 is 13 residues. The CDR3 sequence is CASSSGASTEAFF.

The V call is TRBV6-1, the J call TRBJ2-7; TCRdb lists TRBD1, though no DNA is available to test this call. Germline CDR1 MNHNS, CDR2 SASEGT. CDR3 length equals 14 residues. The CDR3 reads CASARGTGVNEQYF.

CDR3 amino acids: CASSFGGRRATEAFF. The V gene is TRBV12-3 or TRBV12-4, the J gene TRBJ1-1; the D gene TCRdb calls, TRBD1, cannot be checked with no DNA. The CDR3 consists of 15 residues.